One and the same sample provided the 24 T cell receptor beta chains below, sequenced in a study. TCRdb fed the 5' RACE reads into MiXCR, producing one record per CDR3 protein. Here the sample spans tens of thousands of distinct CDR3 sequences, around 28% being singletons. What was sequenced was naive CD4+ T cells sorted from blood. As to subset: naive CD4+ T cells, CD4+CD45RA+CD25-. The receptors shown here come from a female donor with breast cancer.

V gene TRBV27 combines with J gene TRBJ1-4; the D gene is possibly TRBD1 (5 bases). Looked up from germline, CDR1 is MNHEY and CDR2 is SMNVEV (reference sequence). V lost 5 bases to trimming and J lost 13 bases, with 11 bases between them. This CDR3 has 11 residues. The CDR3 protein is CASSRGGRLFF. The CDR3 bases are TGTGCCAGCAGTCGGGGCGGTAGACTGTTTTTT.

The chain couples TRBV10-3 to TRBJ2-5; TRBD1 matches at 8 bases. This CDR3 contains 14 residues. Per the germline V gene, CDR1 is ENHRY and CDR2 is SYGVKD. With V trimmed by 7 bases and J by 4 bases, 8 bases remained unmatched. For the CDR3, the DNA is TGTGCCATCAATCCGGGACAGGCCCTAGAGACCCAGTACTTC. Translating it yields CAINPGQALETQYF.

This clonotype was seen a few times. CDR3 protein: CASSLLAGTDTQYF. The CDR3, as DNA: TGTGCCAGCAGCTTGCTAGCGGGCACAGATACGCAGTATTTT. The chain employs TRBV5-6 and TRBJ2-3; 7 bases are shared with TRBD2. The CDR3 runs 14 residues. Germline assignment: CDR1 SGHDT and CDR2 YYEEEE. Trimming cost V 1 base and J 1 base; bases outside gene matches: 0. Variable domain in full (rest from reference TRBV5-6 and TRBJ2-3): DAGVTQSPTHLIKTRGQQVTLRCSPKSGHDTVSWYQQALGQGPQFIFQYYEEEERQRGNFPDRFSGHQFPNYSSELNVNALLLGDSALYLCASSLLAGTDTQYFGPGTRLTVL.

There are a few counts of this clonotype. The rearrangement joins TRBV3-1 to TRBJ2-7; maybe TRBD2 (6 bases). V lost 1 base and J lost 2, with 9 bases in between. CDR1 and CDR2 (germline): LGHDT, YNNKEL (reference sequence). The CDR3 is 14 residues long. The CDR3, as DNA: TGTGCCAGCAGCCAAGGTCGACTAGCCTACGAGCAGTACTTC. Its translation: CASSQGRLAYEQYF.

Remarks on this clonotype: Since a much larger clone is just one base distant, this may be a read error. J is TRBJ2-1 and V is TRBV7-2, with D unclear. CDR3 length: 13 amino acids. The ends were cut back, 5 bases at V and 5 bases at J, with 10 bases in the middle. The germline CDR1 and CDR2 sequences are SGHTA and FQGNSA. The CDR3 sequence is CASSRPNNNEQFF. The CDR3 DNA follows: TGTGCCAGCAGCCGCCCTAATAACAATGAGCAGTTCTTC.

V is TRBV5-1 and J is TRBJ2-3, with TRBD2 matching 7 bases. The CDR3 extends over 13 amino acids. Trimming removed 2 bases from V and 5 bases from J; junction bases left unmatched: 2. The germline CDR1 and CDR2 sequences are SGHRS and YFSETQ. The chain's CDR3 is CASSFAGEDTQYF. The CDR3, as DNA: TGCGCCAGCAGCTTTGCGGGGGAAGATACGCAGTATTTT.

The chain links TRBV4-2 to TRBJ1-1; D call uncertain. CDR3 length equals 15 residues. The germline V gene encodes CDR1 LGHNA and CDR2 YNFKEQ. V was pared by 4 bases and J by 1 base, with 13 bases between. As DNA, the CDR3 is TGTGCCAGCAGCCCCGGAGGGTTGACGAACACTGAAGCTTTCTTT. Translated, it gives CASSPGGLTNTEAFF.

The rearrangement joins TRBV4-1 to TRBJ2-3; tentatively, D is TRBD2 (6 bases). CDR3 size: 15 residues. Germline CDR1 and CDR2: MGHRA and YSYEKL. Trimming took 0 bases from V and 3 from J, leaving 10 bases between them. CDR3 sequence reads: CASSQESLATDTQYF. In DNA form, the CDR3 reads TGCGCCAGCAGCCAAGAGTCGCTAGCGACAGATACGCAGTATTTT.

This clonotype was seen a handful of times. The chain combines TRBV27 with TRBJ2-7; 11 bases line up with TRBD1. The CDR3 loop spans 13 amino acids. Germline V gene lookup returns CDR1 MNHEY and CDR2 SMNVEV (reference sequence). Trimming took 8 bases from V and 5 from J; bases not matched to a gene: 5. The CDR3 DNA is TGTGCCAGCGGCGGACAGGGGGCGAACGAGCAGTACTTC. Translated: CASGGQGANEQYF.

V is TRBV9 and J is TRBJ2-5, with TRBD2 identical over 10 bases. Per the germline V gene, CDR1 is SGDLS and CDR2 is YYNGEE. V shed 0 bases and J 1 base; nucleotides not matched to a gene: 3. The CDR3 extends over 16 amino acids. CDR3 region: CASSVGSGGPQETQYF. The CDR3 nucleotides read TGTGCCAGCAGCGTAGGTAGCGGGGGGCCCCAAGAGACCCAGTACTTC.

This clonotype was found a few times. The chain carries TRBV29-1 and TRBJ2-1; 12 bases agree with TRBD2. V dropped 6 bases and J dropped 0; count of bases not matched to a gene: 24. Germline values: CDR1 SQVTM, CDR2 ANQGSEA. The CDR3 spans 22 residues. The CDR3 loop is CSVTDREATSGRPKSSYNEQFF. CDR3 DNA sequence: TGCAGCGTAACGGACAGAGAGGCAACTAGCGGGAGGCCAAAGAGCTCCTACAATGAGCAGTTCTTC.

This clonotype was seen a handful of times. This chain joins TRBV4-1 and TRBJ2-3, with 8 bases fitting TRBD2. V gave up 1 base and J gave up 2 bases; unmatched junction bases: 5. CDR1 and CDR2 from the germline V gene are MGHRA and YSYEKL. This CDR3 has 16 amino acids. The CDR3 DNA follows: TGCGCCAGCAGCCAAGCGTTAGCGGGGTCCACAGATACGCAGTATTTT. Translation: CASSQALAGSTDTQYF.

V usage is TRBV29-1 and J usage is TRBJ2-7, with 7 positions matching TRBD1. V was pared by 6 bases and J by 5 bases, with 7 bases of the junction left unmatched. The germline V gene encodes CDR1 SQVTM and CDR2 ANQGSEA. The CDR3 is 12 residues long. Here the CDR3 DNA reads TGCAGCGTGCGACAGGGCGTTGACGAGCAGTACTTC. Its translation: CSVRQGVDEQYF.

The V gene is TRBV24-1, the J gene TRBJ1-5, with D uncertain. Trimming removed 9 bases at V and 6 bases at J, with 14 bases between. Germline V gene data show CDR1 as KGHDR and CDR2 as SFDVKD. The CDR3 runs to 13 residues. CDR3 in amino acids: CATSSRVGQPQHF. CDR3 sequence (DNA): TGTGCCACCTCCAGTAGGGTTGGTCAGCCCCAGCATTTT.

This clonotype has a handful of counts. The rearrangement links TRBV4-1 to TRBJ1-3, with no clear D. V was shortened by 0 bases and J by 4 bases, with 13 bases between the two germline ends. Germline V lookup: CDR1 MGHRA, CDR2 YSYEKL. The CDR3 totals 16 residues. In nucleotides, the CDR3 is TGCGCCAGCAGCCAAGATGATTGGGTGCGGGGAAACACCATATATTTT. Amino acid sequence: CASSQDDWVRGNTIYF.

As to this clonotype: The conserved final phenylalanine or tryptophan is absent from the CDR3, which likely points to a read error. The chain couples TRBV5-1 to TRBJ2-1; 8 bases line up with TRBD2. Unmatched junction bases numbered 4, after V lost 2 bases and J lost 6 bases. The CDR3 consists of 14 residues. Germline assignment: CDR1 SGHRS and CDR2 YFSETQ. CDR3 bases: TGCGCCAGCAGCTTAGGGACTAGAGGCAATGAGCAGTTCCTC. It yields the protein CASSLGTRGNEQFL.

This clonotype was detected many times. CDR3 coding DNA: TGCGCCAGCAGCCAAATCGCTAGCACAGATACGCAGTATTTT. Residues: CASSQIASTDTQYF. The gene calls are TRBV4-1 and TRBJ2-3; D not certain. The CDR3 totals 14 residues. Germline loops: CDR1 MGHRA, CDR2 YSYEKL. The V and J ends lost 2 bases and 0 bases respectively, with 6 bases between them.

This clonotype appeared many times. In DNA form, the CDR3 reads TGTGCCAGCAGCTTCGGACTGATGACTTACGAGCAGTACTTC. It specifies CASSFGLMTYEQYF. This chain uses TRBV7-9 with TRBJ2-7; tentative D call: TRBD2 (5 bases). This CDR3 has 14 amino acids. Germline V gives CDR1 SEHNR, CDR2 FQNEAQ (reference sequence). The germline V and J ends were trimmed by 3 bases and 4 bases, with 13 bases remaining between them. The variable domain in full, with the rest retrieved from reference TRBV7-9 and TRBJ2-7, is DTGVSQNPRHKITKRGQNVTFRCDPISEHNRLYWYRQTLGQGPEFLTYFQNEAQLEKSRLLSDRFSAERPKGSFSTLEIQRTEQGDSAMYLCASSFGLMTYEQYFGPGTRLTVT.

This chain links TRBV27 with TRBJ2-3; possible D gene TRBD2, 7 bases. The CDR3 runs 16 residues. Germline CDR1 reads MNHEY; CDR2 reads SMNVEV (reference sequence). V lost 7 bases to trimming and J lost 4 bases, with 21 bases between them. The CDR3 nucleotides are TGTGCCAGCACAACACAGGGAGGGGCTAGGGCAGATACGCAGTATTTT. Translation: CASTTQGGARADTQYF.

By proportion, this clonotype is medium-sized. V and J are TRBV27 and TRBJ2-3; TRBD2 agrees at 12 bases. The CDR3 totals 18 residues. Germline V gene lookup returns CDR1 MNHEY and CDR2 SMNVEV (reference sequence). After removal of 3 bases from V and 0 bases from J, the junction contained 7 bases not matched to a gene. CDR3 sequence: CASSLGSLAGGSTDTQYF. The CDR3 DNA follows: TGTGCCAGCAGTTTGGGCTCCCTAGCGGGAGGGAGCACAGATACGCAGTATTTT.

The CDR3 loop reads CSARDIEETQYF. For the CDR3, the DNA is TGCAGTGCAAGGGACATTGAAGAGACCCAGTACTTC. The chain recombines TRBV20-1 with TRBJ2-5, with D perhaps matching TRBD1 (6 bases). The ends were cut back, 6 bases at V and 3 bases at J, with 11 bases in the middle. The CDR3 spans 12 residues. Germline CDR1 DFQATT, CDR2 SNEGSKA (reference sequence).

This clonotype has at least ten counts. The chain has TRBV12-3 or TRBV12-4 and TRBJ2-1; 13 bases agree with TRBD2. The CDR3 covers 14 residues. Germline trimming cut 5 bases from V and 9 bases from J; bases unmatched to any gene: 4. CDR3 sequence (DNA): TGTGCCAGCAGTGCGACTAGCGGGGGGCCTGAGCAGTTCTTC. Translation: CASSATSGGPEQFF.

The chain links TRBV10-3 to TRBJ2-5; D is uncertain. The CDR3 runs to 14 residues. CDR1 and CDR2 from the germline V gene are ENHRY and SYGVKD. V lost 6 bases and J lost 1, with 12 bases in between. In DNA form, the CDR3 reads TGTGCCATCAGGATGATGGCCACCCAAGAGACCCAGTACTTC. Translating gives CAIRMMATQETQYF.

This clonotype was found a few times. CDR3 in DNA: TGTGCCACCAGCGACCTCAAGGGGGTTTTCACTGAAGCTTTCTTT. It is translated as CATSDLKGVFTEAFF. The chain uses TRBV15 and TRBJ1-1; TRBD1 is a possible D gene (6 bases). The germline V gene has CDR1 LNHNV and CDR2 YYDKDF (reference sequence). Trimming removed 5 bases from V and 4 bases from J, with 17 bases in between. The CDR3 extends over 15 amino acids.